This passage covers 5 T cell receptor beta chains from one sample sequenced in a study of Ad26.COV2.S vaccination and SARS-CoV-2 variants. Treatment here: some 20 received Ad26.COV2.S at low or high dose, single or two shots; about 5 received placebo; per-sample allocation not given. Specimens were obtained on day 63 following the first vaccine or placebo injection. Sequencing used immunoSEQ multiplex PCR; TCRdb keeps in-frame clones, though not all of them. The table lists 300,000 to 400,000 clones, about 86% of them singletons. The material was peripheral blood, obtained in a trial of Ad26.COV2.S vaccine versus placebo. These receptors were collected from a person between 18 and 65 years old who received the Ad26.COV2.S COVID-19 vaccine or a placebo.

The rearrangement links TRBV5-8 to TRBJ1-2, with unresolved D. The CDR3 runs to 16 residues. In germline, CDR1 is SGHTS, CDR2 YDEGEE. Trimming took 1 base from V and 3 from J, leaving 16 bases between them. The chain's CDR3 is CASSLYSQALDYGYTF. The CDR3 DNA reads as TGTGCCAGCAGCTTGTACTCCCAAGCTCTGGACTATGGCTACACCTTC.

CDR3 nucleotide sequence: TGTGCCAGCACAACCCGAAACACAGCTCGTCACAATGAGCAGTTCTTC. Translated, it gives CASTTRNTARHNEQFF. The chain joins TRBV5-6 to TRBJ2-1; no definite D call. V lost 6 bases to trimming and J lost 5 bases, with 21 bases between them. This CDR3 comprises 16 residues. Germline loops: CDR1 SGHDT, CDR2 YYEEEE.

This clone was recorded once. The chain carries TRBV11-2 and TRBJ2-7, with a weak D call TRBD1 (5 bases). The CDR3 covers 12 residues. From germline, CDR1 is SGHAT and CDR2 FQNNGV. Trimming shortened V by 4 bases and J by 4 bases, and 8 bases separated the two germline ends. The CDR3 sequence is CASSSQGYEQYF. For the CDR3, the DNA is TGTGCCAGCAGCTCTCAGGGTTACGAGCAGTACTTC.

V gene TRBV18 combines with J gene TRBJ2-5; possibly TRBD1 or TRBD2 for D (5 bases each). Trimming removed 6 bases from V and 1 base from J, with 15 bases in between. This CDR3 has 15 amino acids. The V gene's germline CDR1 is KGHSH and CDR2 LQKENI. CDR3 loop: CASSRGDGRQETQYF. The DNA of the CDR3 is TGTGCCAGCTCCCGTGGGGACGGCCGCCAAGAGACCCAGTACTTC.

The chain carries TRBV3-1 (or the pseudogene TRBV3-2) and TRBJ2-5; no clear D gene. With 0 bases removed from V and 7 bases from J, the gap between germline ends came to 6 bases. The CDR3 extends over 12 amino acids. Per the germline V gene, CDR1 is LGHDT and CDR2 is YNNKEL (reference sequence). The CDR3 here is CASSQDLGTQYF. As DNA, the CDR3 is TGTGCCAGCAGCCAAGATCTGGGGACCCAGTACTTC.